These T cell receptor beta chains were read from a single sample in a study of immune cell composition in non-small cell lung cancer. Produced via immunoSEQ multiplex PCR; TCRdb's table is partial and in-frame only. The sample includes 13,000 to 15,000 clones, about 70% of them seen just once. The sample consisted of lung tumor tissue. The source of these receptors is a human donor with non-small cell lung cancer. Both conserved end residues are part of each CDR3. Each record gives: V gene, J gene, D gene, clone size, CDR3 DNA, CDR3 protein. D genes are given only for firm matches. Some rows have no size entry. The others give once, few or many, or a class for an expanded clone.

v_call: TRBV5-6
j_call: TRBJ1-1
d_call: TRBD1
clone_size: NA
cdr3_nt: TGTGCCAGCAGCAATTGGGACAGGGACACTGAAGCTTTCTTT
cdr3_aa: CASSNWDRDTEAFF

v_call: TRBV4-3
j_call: TRBJ2-1
d_call: NA
clone_size: few
cdr3_nt: TGCGCCAGCAGCCTTGAGAGGGCGGGCCTGAGCTCCTACAATGAGCAGTTCTTC
cdr3_aa: CASSLERAGLSSYNEQFF

v_call: TRBV7-2
j_call: TRBJ2-3
d_call: NA
clone_size: NA
cdr3_nt: TGTGCCAGCAGCTCTTTCACAGATACGCAGTATTTT
cdr3_aa: CASSSFTDTQYF

v_call: TRBV5-1
j_call: TRBJ1-1
d_call: NA
clone_size: NA
cdr3_nt: TGCGCCAGCAGCTTAATACAGGAGACTGAAGCTTTCTTT
cdr3_aa: CASSLIQETEAFF

v_call: TRBV4-1
j_call: TRBJ1-5
d_call: TRBD1
clone_size: NA
cdr3_nt: TGCGCCAGCAGCCAAGGAAGACAGGGCTATCAGCCCCAGCATTTT
cdr3_aa: CASSQGRQGYQPQHF

v_call: TRBV6-1
j_call: TRBJ1-2
d_call: NA
clone_size: NA
cdr3_nt: TGTGCCGGCTCCACAGGGACACAATATGGCTACACCTTC
cdr3_aa: CAGSTGTQYGYTF

v_call: TRBV11-2
j_call: TRBJ2-5
d_call: NA
clone_size: few
cdr3_nt: TGTGCCAGCAGCTTAGACCTAGCCCAAGAGACCCAGTACTTC
cdr3_aa: CASSLDLAQETQYF

v_call: TRBV4-2
j_call: TRBJ2-1
d_call: TRBD2
clone_size: NA
cdr3_nt: TGTGCCAGCAGTCTCGGGGGGATCAATGAGCAGTTCTTC
cdr3_aa: CASSLGGINEQFF

v_call: TRBV5-5
j_call: TRBJ1-2
d_call: TRBD1
clone_size: NA
cdr3_nt: TGTGCAAGTCGCCCTCGGGACAGGGCTCCCCCCACCTTC
cdr3_aa: CASRPRDRAPPTF

v_call: TRBV7-2
j_call: TRBJ2-7
d_call: NA
clone_size: NA
cdr3_nt: TGTGCCAGCAGCTTAGGCTCATCGAGTATAAGGCAGTACTTC
cdr3_aa: CASSLGSSSIRQYF

v_call: TRBV6-1
j_call: TRBJ2-2
d_call: NA
clone_size: NA
cdr3_nt: TGTGCCAGCAGGGGGGCCTTCGTGAACACCGGGGAGCTGTTTTTT
cdr3_aa: CASRGAFVNTGELFF

v_call: TRBV6-1
j_call: TRBJ1-1
d_call: NA
clone_size: NA
cdr3_nt: TGTGCCAGCAGTGGACGGGTGAGCACTGAAGCTTTCTTT
cdr3_aa: CASSGRVSTEAFF

v_call: TRBV19
j_call: TRBJ2-3
d_call: TRBD2
clone_size: few
cdr3_nt: TGTGCCAGTAGTATCTTAGCGGGGAGTTACACAGATACGCAGTATTTT
cdr3_aa: CASSILAGSYTDTQYF

v_call: TRBV7-2
j_call: TRBJ2-7
d_call: NA
clone_size: NA
cdr3_nt: TGTGCCAGCAGCCTCGATACAGGGATCTACGAGCAGTACTTC
cdr3_aa: CASSLDTGIYEQYF

v_call: TRBV10-3
j_call: TRBJ1-1
d_call: NA
clone_size: NA
cdr3_nt: TGTGCCATCAGGTACGATCCACGGAGCACTGAAGCTTTCTTT
cdr3_aa: CAIRYDPRSTEAFF